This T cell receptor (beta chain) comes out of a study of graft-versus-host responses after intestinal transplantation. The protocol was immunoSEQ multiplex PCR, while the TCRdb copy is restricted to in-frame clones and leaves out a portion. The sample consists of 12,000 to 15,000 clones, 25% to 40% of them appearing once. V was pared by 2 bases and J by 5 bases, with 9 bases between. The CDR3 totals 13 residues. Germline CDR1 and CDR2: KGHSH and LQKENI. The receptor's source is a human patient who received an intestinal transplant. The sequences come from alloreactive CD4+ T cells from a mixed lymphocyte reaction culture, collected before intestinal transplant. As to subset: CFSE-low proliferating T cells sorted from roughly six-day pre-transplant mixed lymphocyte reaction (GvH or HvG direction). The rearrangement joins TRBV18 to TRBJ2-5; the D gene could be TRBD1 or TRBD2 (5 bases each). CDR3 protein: CASSPGGSETQYF. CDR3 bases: TGTGCCAGCTCACCAGGGGGTTCGGAGACCCAGTACTTC.